This paragraph covers one T cell receptor (beta chain) sequence. The antigen is unknown. This record belongs to a study of tumor and adjacent non-tumor tissue in lung cancer. Study conclusions and caveats: TCR diversity was significantly greater in tumor than normal lung tissue.

RNA was extracted from bulk tissue without any cell sorting. More than 3 cm separated this lung sample from the edge of the tumor. The library came from three nested PCR rounds adapted from ARM-PCR protocols. Each CDR3 protein is one row after TCRdb ran MiXCR on the multiplex PCR reads. The table lists over 100,000 distinct CDR3 sequences, over 55% of them singletons. The sequence was obtained from a man aged 55 to 70 with non-small cell lung cancer. Sequencing used distant non-tumor lung tissue.

In nucleotides, the CDR3 is TGCAGCGCCAAGCCCTACCTCCAGACAAATCAAGAGACCCAGTACTTC. This codes for CSAKPYLQTNQETQYF. The rearrangement links TRBV29-1 to TRBJ2-5; D is ambiguous. Trimming removed 7 bases at V and 2 bases at J, with 23 bases between. The CDR3 consists of 16 residues. CDR1 is SQVTM and CDR2 is ANQGSEA in the germline V gene.